The 15 T cell receptor beta chains listed next were all sequenced from one sample in a study of shared T cell receptors in the human thymus (dated by TCRdb to about 2021). The protocol used for the library was the immunoSEQ multiplex PCR assay. TCRdb took over this immuneACCESS table, retaining in-frame rearrangements with V and J assigned. Such tables are incomplete; in checked studies, under half of the missing clones stem from an unresolved V gene, and the remainder is unexplained. The sample table holds hundreds of thousands of clones, of which 70% to 90% were seen once. The top ten constitute 0.0095% to 0.013% of the sample. The data also belong to a second study, concerning human thymus T cells.

Sequencing was performed on thymocytes. These receptor sequences come from a boy in the first two years of life with a congenital heart defect. Donor details come from another sample of the same person, matched by shared clones.

This chain's CDR3 is CASSLGRAGEEQYF. The CDR3 region has the DNA TGTGCCAGCAGCTTGGGAAGAGCGGGAGAGGAGCAGTACTTC. The chain has TRBV7-2 and TRBJ2-7, with 8 bases matching TRBD2. CDR3 length equals 14 residues. The germline V gene has CDR1 SGHTA and CDR2 FQGNSA. V was pared by 3 bases and J by 7 bases, with 8 bases of the junction left unmatched.

Details on this clone: Within the sample, other DNA sequences also encode this same CDR3. The gene calls are TRBV19 and TRBJ1-2; no reliable D call. This CDR3 comprises 13 residues. V was pared by 5 bases and J by 2 bases, with 9 bases between. CDR1 is LNHDA, CDR2 SQIVND, per germline (reference sequence). This CDR3 reads CASSPTENYGYTF. DNA of the CDR3: TGTGCCAGTAGTCCCACTGAAAACTATGGCTACACCTTC.

The J gene is TRBJ2-5, the V gene TRBV6-6; no definite D call. CDR3 length equals 14 residues. V was clipped by 2 bases and J by 7 bases, with 14 bases between them. The V gene's germline CDR1 is MNHNY and CDR2 SVGAGI (reference sequence). CDR3 in amino acids: CASSYGQAPATQYF. In nucleotides, the CDR3 is TGTGCCAGCAGTTACGGTCAAGCTCCTGCGACCCAGTACTTC.

The rearrangement joins TRBV5-6 to TRBJ2-5, with TRBD1 matching over 9 bases. This CDR3 has 18 amino acids. Germline V gives CDR1 SGHDT, CDR2 YYEEEE. The V gene end was trimmed by 5 bases and the J gene end by 1 base; junction bases not matched to a gene: 15. In DNA, the CDR3 is TGTGCCAGCAGAGCCGGGACAGGGAGAAAACTCGCCCAAGAGACCCAGTACTTC. The encoded protein is CASRAGTGRKLAQETQYF.

This clone was seen only once. The chain couples TRBV7-9 to TRBJ1-2; D possibly corresponds to TRBD1 (6 bases). Trimming shortened V by 7 bases and J by 4 bases, and 25 bases separated the two germline ends. Per the germline V gene, CDR1 is SEHNR and CDR2 is FQNEAQ (reference sequence). This CDR3 contains 17 residues. The CDR3 protein is CASNPPGMGRGSYGYTF. The CDR3 DNA sequence: TGTGCCAGCAACCCCCCAGGGATGGGCAGGGGATCCTATGGCTACACCTTC.

This sequence joins TRBV14 and TRBJ1-3; D is undetermined. Looked up from germline, CDR1 is SGHDN and CDR2 is FVKESK. CDR3 length: 16 amino acids. V was clipped by 1 base and J by 0 bases, with 10 bases between them. In nucleotides, the CDR3 is TGTGCCAGCAGCCAAGGCCCCACAGTCTCTGGAAACACCATATATTTT. Its protein product is CASSQGPTVSGNTIYF.

This chain links TRBV11-2 with TRBJ1-3, with D maybe TRBD1 (6 bases). V was cut by 0 bases and J by 0 bases, with 9 bases left in between. The germline V gene encodes CDR1 SGHAT and CDR2 FQNNGV. The CDR3 is 16 residues long. This CDR3 reads CASSLEPDSSGNTIYF. DNA for the CDR3: TGTGCCAGCAGCTTAGAGCCGGACAGCTCTGGAAACACCATATATTTT. The full variable domain, its missing parts supplied by reference TRBV11-2 and TRBJ1-3, is EAGVAQSPRYKIIEKRQSVAFWCNPISGHATLYWYQQILGQGPKLLIQFQNNGVVDDSQLPKDRFSAERLKGVDSTLKIQPAKLEDSAVYLCASSLEPDSSGNTIYFGEGSWLTVV.

This sequence joins TRBV28 and TRBJ2-3, with D possibly matching TRBD2 (5 bases). V shed 6 bases and J shed 4 bases, with 11 bases lying between them. This CDR3 spans 13 amino acids. The V gene's germline CDR1 is MDHEN and CDR2 SYDVKM. The CDR3 DNA sequence: TGTGCCAGCAGACCCCGGGGATCAGATACGCAGTATTTT. It encodes CASRPRGSDTQYF.

The chain carries TRBV4-3 and TRBJ2-1, with TRBD2 identical over 7 bases. The V and J ends lost 0 bases and 3 bases, in that order; junction bases with no gene match: 5. CDR1 and CDR2 from the germline V gene are LGHNA and YSLEER. The CDR3 covers 16 residues. In DNA, the CDR3 is TGCGCCAGCAGCCAAGATCCTGGCGGGGGCTACAATGAGCAGTTCTTC. Protein sequence: CASSQDPGGGYNEQFF.

This rearrangement joins TRBV28 to TRBJ2-7; D might be TRBD2 (6 bases). The germline CDR1 and CDR2 sequences are MDHEN and SYDVKM. V was pared by 5 bases and J by 2 bases, with 10 bases between. This CDR3 has 13 amino acids. CDR3 loop: CASSIGTAYEQYF. Written as DNA, the CDR3 is TGTGCCAGCAGTATCGGGACTGCCTACGAGCAGTACTTC.

J is TRBJ2-7 and V is TRBV10-2; 10 positions match TRBD2. CDR1 is WSHSY, CDR2 SAAADI, per germline. Unmatched junction bases numbered 14, after V lost 6 bases and J lost 0 bases. The CDR3 has 18 amino acids. The CDR3 is CASSAEEREGPSSYEQYF. DNA of the CDR3: TGCGCCAGCAGCGCCGAGGAGCGGGAGGGCCCCAGCTCCTACGAGCAGTACTTC.

V is TRBV21-1 and J is TRBJ1-5. TRBV21-1 is a pseudogene. CDR3 size: 17 residues. In nucleotides, the CDR3 is TGTGCCAGCAGCAAAGATGCCGGGGGGCCGAGCAATCAGCCCCAGCATTTT. Translating gives CASSKDAGGPSNQPQHF.

The J gene is TRBJ1-2, the V gene TRBV11-2; 7 bases fit TRBD1. This CDR3 region has 14 residues. V shed 5 bases, J shed 8 bases, and the junction held 11 bases outside the gene matches. Germline V gene lookup returns CDR1 SGHAT and CDR2 FQNNGV. CDR3 in DNA: TGTGCCAGCAGCCCCCGGACAGGCCGAGGAGGCTACACCTTC. Its protein product is CASSPRTGRGGYTF. Using reference TRBV11-2 and TRBJ1-2 for the parts outside the CDR3, the full variable domain is EAGVAQSPRYKIIEKRQSVAFWCNPISGHATLYWYQQILGQGPKLLIQFQNNGVVDDSQLPKDRFSAERLKGVDSTLKIQPAKLEDSAVYLCASSPRTGRGGYTFGSGTRLTVV.

V is TRBV7-8 and J is TRBJ2-7; TRBD2 agrees at 8 bases. The CDR3 loop spans 17 amino acids. Trimming removed 1 base from V and 7 bases from J; junction bases left unmatched: 15. Per the germline V gene, CDR1 is SGHVS and CDR2 is FQNEAQ. CDR3 sequence: CASSLGFAGGRFGEQYF. In DNA, the CDR3 is TGTGCCAGCAGCTTAGGTTTCGCGGGAGGTCGCTTTGGAGAGCAGTACTTC.

The V gene is TRBV4-1, the J gene TRBJ2-7; 7 bases align to TRBD1. With V trimmed by 4 bases and J by 3 bases, 9 bases remained unmatched. The CDR3 loop spans 15 amino acids. Germline assignment: CDR1 MGHRA and CDR2 YSYEKL. The CDR3 bases are TGCGCCAGCAGCCCGAGACAGGGCCAGGGCTACGAGCAGTACTTC. Translating gives CASSPRQGQGYEQYF.